This is a list of T cell receptor beta chains from one sample in a study of early T cells in non-severe SARS-CoV-2 infection. In TCRdb, the 5' RACE reads were re-called with MiXCR into one record per CDR3 protein. The sample has tens of thousands of distinct CDR3 sequences, 6% to 6.5% seen once. Sequenced sample: whole blood. These receptors were taken from an adult who was a healthcare worker with PCR-confirmed SARS-CoV-2 infection or an uninfected control (not recorded which). Both conserved end residues are part of each CDR3. Each record gives: CDR3 protein, CDR3 DNA, J gene, clone size, V gene, D gene. D genes are given only for firm matches. Clone size is shown for a subset of rows, as once, few, many or a class of expanded clone.

CAWSVSIGELFF	TGTGCCTGGAGTGTTAGTATCGGGGAGCTGTTTTTT	TRBJ2-2	few	TRBV30	.
CASSLGPRETQYF	TGTGCCAGCAGCTTAGGACCAAGGGAGACCCAGTACTTC	TRBJ2-5	many	TRBV11-2	.
CASSPREGEAFF	TGTGCCAGCAGCCCTCGAGAGGGCGAAGCTTTCTTT	TRBJ1-1	many	TRBV7-9	.
CSARPSGRLSSYNEQFF	TGCAGTGCTAGACCCTCAGGGAGGCTGAGCTCCTACAATGAGCAGTTCTTC	TRBJ2-1	many	TRBV20-1	.
CASSPGLAGGNNEQFF	TGCGCCAGCAGCCCGGGACTAGCGGGGGGAAACAATGAGCAGTTCTTC	TRBJ2-1	.	TRBV5-1	TRBD2
CASSRGAGYNEQFF	TGTGCCAGCAGCCGGGGGGCGGGGTACAATGAGCAGTTCTTC	TRBJ2-1	few	TRBV3-1	.
CASTRGGLLNEKLFF	TGTGCCAGCACCCGGGGGGGGTTACTTAATGAAAAACTGTTTTTT	TRBJ1-4	few	TRBV12-3/TRBV12-4	.
CASSQDREAQYF	TGTGCTAGCAGCCAGGACAGGGAGGCCCAGTACTTC	TRBJ2-5	many	TRBV7-7	TRBD1
CASSLGTGRYEQYF	TGCGCCAGCAGCTTAGGGACAGGGCGCTACGAGCAGTACTTC	TRBJ2-7	few	TRBV5-1	TRBD1
CASSSRDRASYEQYF	TGTGCCAGCAGCTCCCGGGACAGGGCGTCCTACGAGCAGTACTTC	TRBJ2-7	many	TRBV5-4	TRBD1
CASRRAGGWSSYNEQFF	TGTGCCAGCCGCAGGGCGGGGGGGTGGAGCTCCTACAATGAGCAGTTCTTC	TRBJ2-1	many	TRBV7-2	TRBD2
CASAKDGEMNTEAFF	TGTGCCAGCGCCAAGGATGGTGAGATGAACACTGAAGCTTTCTTT	TRBJ1-1	many	TRBV6-5	.
CASSFRGIDGEQYF	TGTGCCAGCAGTTTTAGGGGGATTGACGGCGAGCAGTACTTC	TRBJ2-7	.	TRBV28	.
CSATSGGAHWDTQYF	TGCAGTGCGACTAGCGGGGGGGCCCATTGGGATACGCAGTATTTT	TRBJ2-3	few	TRBV20-1	TRBD2
CASSSTRSTEAFF	TGTGCCAGCAGCTCCACGAGGAGCACTGAAGCTTTCTTT	TRBJ1-1	.	TRBV7-3	.
CASSLRGGYGYTF	TGTGCCAGCAGTTTGAGGGGAGGTTATGGCTACACCTTC	TRBJ1-2	many	TRBV12-3/TRBV12-4	.
CASSIGGASKNIQYF	TGTGCCAGTAGTATAGGGGGGGCTAGCAAAAACATTCAGTACTTC	TRBJ2-4	few	TRBV19	.
CSVGSGGYNEQFF	TGCAGCGTAGGCTCGGGGGGGTACAATGAGCAGTTCTTC	TRBJ2-1	many	TRBV29-1	TRBD2
CASSFRDTGELFF	TGTGCCAGCAGTTTCAGGGACACCGGGGAGCTGTTTTTT	TRBJ2-2	many	TRBV6-2/TRBV6-3	.
CASSPPGGGRDTQYF	TGTGCCAGCAGTCCGCCTGGGGGGGGCAGGGATACGCAGTATTTT	TRBJ2-3	.	TRBV7-9	.
CASSFVSGTDTQYF	TGTGCCAGCAGTTTTGTTTCCGGCACAGATACGCAGTATTTT	TRBJ2-3	many	TRBV27	.
CSAARGEKAADTQYF	TGCAGTGCCGCCCGGGGGGAAAAGGCGGCAGATACGCAGTATTTT	TRBJ2-3	many	TRBV20-1	TRBD2
CASSRDADNEQFF	TGCGCCAGCAGCCGGGACGCTGACAATGAGCAGTTCTTC	TRBJ2-1	many	TRBV5-1	.
CSVPGRGNEKLFF	TGCAGTGTCCCGGGGCGTGGGAATGAAAAACTGTTTTTT	TRBJ1-4	many	TRBV20-1	.
CASSLAGGEEETQYF	TGTGCCAGCAGCTTAGCAGGGGGCGAAGAAGAGACCCAGTACTTC	TRBJ2-5	many	TRBV7-9	TRBD1
CASSFGQNYGYTF	TGTGCCAGCAGCTTTGGTCAAAACTATGGCTACACCTTC	TRBJ1-2	many	TRBV7-9	.
CASTQIGFSSGANVLTF	TGTGCCAGCACCCAGATAGGTTTTAGCTCTGGGGCCAACGTCCTGACTTTC	TRBJ2-6	few	TRBV7-2	.
CASSSREFFLGESGNTIYF	TGTGCCAGCAGCTCTAGGGAATTTTTTCTGGGGGAATCTGGAAACACCATATATTTT	TRBJ1-3	.	TRBV7-2	.
CASSQDGGSYEQYF	TGTGCCAGCAGCCAAGATGGGGGTTCCTACGAGCAGTACTTC	TRBJ2-7	few	TRBV3-1	.
CASETGAPPQAFF	TGTGCCAGCGAGACAGGGGCTCCTCCCCAAGCTTTCTTT	TRBJ1-1	.	TRBV28	TRBD1
CASSRDRRIETQYF	TGCGCCAGCAGCCGTGACCGCAGAATAGAGACCCAGTACTTC	TRBJ2-5	many	TRBV4-3	.
CASSNRGLTEAFF	TGTGCCAGTAGCAACAGGGGGCTCACTGAAGCTTTCTTT	TRBJ1-1	.	TRBV19	TRBD1
CASSGQHSNQPQHF	TGTGCCAGCAGTGGGCAGCATAGCAATCAGCCCCAGCATTTT	TRBJ1-5	few	TRBV6-1	.
CAIAGGANEQFF	TGTGCCATAGCCGGGGGAGCCAATGAGCAGTTCTTC	TRBJ2-1	.	TRBV2	.
CASSSGGGWAYEQYF	TGTGCCAGCAGCTCAGGAGGCGGGTGGGCCTACGAGCAGTACTTC	TRBJ2-7	many	TRBV7-2	.
CASSYGRELFF	TGCGCCAGCAGCTACGGCCGGGAGCTGTTTTTT	TRBJ2-2	.	TRBV5-1	.
CASSLIRGGEEQFF	TGTGCCAGCAGCTTAATTAGAGGGGGCGAGGAGCAGTTCTTC	TRBJ2-1	.	TRBV7-6	TRBD1
CASSLEPGHLSPLHF	TGTGCCAGCAGCTTGGAGCCGGGACACTTGTCACCCCTCCACTTT	TRBJ1-6	many	TRBV11-2	.
CASRALQGAFHEQYF	TGTGCCAGCAGGGCCCTACAGGGGGCATTTCACGAGCAGTACTTC	TRBJ2-7	few	TRBV7-2	TRBD1
CASSPGTGVYEQYF	TGTGCCAGCAGCCCCGGGACAGGGGTTTACGAGCAGTACTTC	TRBJ2-7	many	TRBV7-6	TRBD1
CASNRLAGNTDTQYF	TGTGCCAGCAACCGACTAGCGGGGAACACAGATACGCAGTATTTT	TRBJ2-3	.	TRBV2	TRBD2
CASIFNRELAGGNEQFF	TGTGCCAGCATCTTTAATCGGGAGCTAGCGGGGGGGAATGAGCAGTTCTTC	TRBJ2-1	many	TRBV2	TRBD2
CASSQDRRGGVNTQYF	TGCGCCAGCAGCCAAGATAGGAGGGGGGGTGTTAATACGCAGTATTTT	TRBJ2-3	many	TRBV4-3	.
CASSQETARNTGELFF	TGCGCCAGCAGCCAAGAGACAGCCAGAAACACCGGGGAGCTGTTTTTT	TRBJ2-2	.	TRBV4-1	.